Listed below are T cell receptor beta chains from one sample, sequenced in a study of blood T cell repertoires in COVID-19. Some clones are missing from TCRdb's copy, which holds only in-frame ones; the method was immunoSEQ multiplex PCR. Seen here are about 40,000 clones, around 90% observed once, and the top ten hold roughly a tenth. Sequencing used peripheral blood. These receptor sequences come from a woman of 80 years or more with active COVID-19. The CDR3 runs from the conserved cysteine through the conserved F or W. Each record gives: J gene, clone size, D gene, V gene, CDR3 length, CDR3 DNA, CDR3 protein. A D gene is named only where the DNA matches it firmly. Clone size is stated in some rows and not others, as once, few, many or a class when expanded.

TRBJ1-3,once,.,TRBV7-2,14,TGTGCCAGCAGATCCGGGATCCATGGAAACACCATATATTTT,CASRSGIHGNTIYF
TRBJ1-1,.,.,TRBV30,12,TGTGCCTGGATGTACTGGAACAGTGAAGCTTTCTTT,CAWMYWNSEAFF
TRBJ1-4,.,.,TRBV4-3,15,TGCGCCAGCAGCCTCTCTACCCTTAGGGGTGAAAAACTGTTTTTT,CASSLSTLRGEKLFF
TRBJ1-1,.,.,TRBV4-1,17,TGCGCCAGCAGCCAAAGGGGTGTGCGGGGGCTGAACACTGAAGCTTTCTTT,CASSQRGVRGLNTEAFF
TRBJ1-5,few,.,TRBV6-5,14,TGTGCCAGCAGATTGACAGGCCTCAATCAGCCCCAGCATTTT,CASRLTGLNQPQHF
TRBJ1-6,.,TRBD1,TRBV7-9,16,TGTGCCAGCAGCTTCAGGACAGGGGGCTCGGATTCACCCCTCCACTTT,CASSFRTGGSDSPLHF
TRBJ2-1,.,TRBD2,TRBV9,17,TGTGCCAGCAGCAGCGGGACTAGCGGAAGCTCCTACAATGAGCAGTTCTTC,CASSSGTSGSSYNEQFF
TRBJ1-4,.,TRBD1,TRBV7-2,15,TGTGCCAGCAGCTCCAGGGGGTGGGCTAATGAAAAACTGTTTTTT,CASSSRGWANEKLFF
TRBJ2-7,.,.,TRBV30,14,TGTGCCTGGACGGGGCGGGGGCGGTCAAGCGAGCAGTACTTC,CAWTGRGRSSEQYF
TRBJ2-7,once,TRBD2,TRBV7-2,14,TGTGCCAGCAGCCAGGGACTAGCGGCCTACGAGCAGTACTTC,CASSQGLAAYEQYF
TRBJ2-7,.,TRBD1,TRBV11-3,15,TGTGCCAGCAGCTTAGGAGGGACAGGCGACTACGAGCAGTACTTC,CASSLGGTGDYEQYF
TRBJ2-5,.,.,TRBV7-2,15,TGTGCCAGCAGCATGAACACAGGGTTTCAAGAGACCCAGTACTTC,CASSMNTGFQETQYF
TRBJ1-5,.,.,TRBV6-5,14,TGTGCCAGCAATCCGGCGGGGCTGGTTCAGCCCCAGCATTTT,CASNPAGLVQPQHF
TRBJ1-1,.,.,TRBV30,16,TGTGCCTGGATCCCGGGACTGGGGATTGGGACCACTGAAGCTTTCTTT,CAWIPGLGIGTTEAFF
TRBJ1-1,.,TRBD1,TRBV30,14,TGTGCCTGGACCAGGACAGGGGTTCCGACTGAAGCTTTCTTT,CAWTRTGVPTEAFF
TRBJ2-5,.,TRBD1,TRBV29-1,11,TGCAGCATCGGACAGGGGGAGACCCAGTACTTC,CSIGQGETQYF
TRBJ2-2,medium-sized,.,TRBV27,14,TGTGCCAGCAGCCTAGGGGCAGCAACCGGGGAGCTGTTTTTT,CASSLGAATGELFF
TRBJ1-5,.,.,TRBV6-5,14,TGTGCCAGCCGTACGCGGTCTGGCAATCAGCCCCAGCATTTT,CASRTRSGNQPQHF
TRBJ1-1,.,TRBD1,TRBV29-1,14,TGCAGCGTCCAAAAGGGTGCAGGGGGCACTGAAGCTTTCTTT,CSVQKGAGGTEAFF
TRBJ1-2,.,.,TRBV4-3,16,TGCGCCAGCAGCCAACCTGGACAGCTAGCTAACTATGGCTACACCTTC,CASSQPGQLANYGYTF
TRBJ2-6,.,.,TRBV13,15,TGTGCCAGCAGCCACAGGGTATCTGGGGCCAACGTCCTGACTTTC,CASSHRVSGANVLTF
TRBJ2-7,.,TRBD2,TRBV7-8,16,TGTGCCAGCAGCCCGCTCCTACTAGCGGACTTTTACGAGCAGTACTTC,CASSPLLLADFYEQYF
TRBJ1-1,.,.,TRBV29-1,12,TGCAGCGTTTGGCACCAGAACACTGAAGCTTTCTTT,CSVWHQNTEAFF
TRBJ2-7,.,TRBD1,TRBV7-2,15,TGTGCCAGCAGCATAGGGGGGACAGGGCCCTACGAGCAGTACTTC,CASSIGGTGPYEQYF
TRBJ2-1,once,TRBD2,TRBV7-7,13,TGTGCCAGCAGCTCCGGGACTAGTGTTGAGCAGTTCTTC,CASSSGTSVEQFF
TRBJ1-6,once,TRBD1,TRBV6-4,13,TGTGCCAGCAGCCCGGGACAGGGTTCGCCCCTCCACTTT,CASSPGQGSPLHF
TRBJ1-1,once,.,TRBV18,14,TGTGCCAGCTCACCAACGGTCATGAACGCTGAAGCTTTCTTT,CASSPTVMNAEAFF
TRBJ1-4,.,TRBD1,TRBV2,13,TGTGCCAGCAGTGGCAGGGGGTATGAAAAACTGTTTTTT,CASSGRGYEKLFF
TRBJ1-2,once,.,TRBV7-2,14,TGTGCCAGCAGCCCTAAGCCAGGGTCCGGAATCTACACCTTC,CASSPKPGSGIYTF
TRBJ2-2,.,.,TRBV3-1/TRBV3-2,17,TGTGCCAGCAGCCAAGAAAAGGCAGGGGTGGCTGGCGGGGAGCTGTTTTTT,CASSQEKAGVAGGELFF
TRBJ2-3,.,.,TRBV27,15,TGTGCCAGCAGTTTACGTAGGGACAACACAGATACGCAGTATTTT,CASSLRRDNTDTQYF
TRBJ1-1,.,.,TRBV29-1,13,TGCAGCTCCCGGGGTACATGGAACACTGAAGCTTTCTTT,CSSRGTWNTEAFF
TRBJ1-4,.,.,TRBV19,18,TGTGCCAGTAGTAGAGGAGGGGGGGGGACTGCAACTAATGAAAAACTGTTTTTT,CASSRGGGGTATNEKLFF
TRBJ1-1,once,TRBD1,TRBV7-2,16,TGTGCCAGCAGCTTAGCGCCAGGGGGCGCTTATACTGAAGCTTCCTTT,CASSLAPGGAYTEASF
TRBJ2-1,.,TRBD2,TRBV24-1,16,TGTGCCACCAGTGACCCAGCGGGGGGGCCACGGAATGAGCAGTTCTTC,CATSDPAGGPRNEQFF
TRBJ1-2,.,.,TRBV30,14,TGTGCCTGGAATCGTCATCGAGTTAACTATGGCTACACCTTC,CAWNRHRVNYGYTF
TRBJ2-2,once,TRBD1,TRBV5-1,15,TGCGCCAGCAGCGCGACAGGGGCGAACACCGGGGAGCTGTTTTTT,CASSATGANTGELFF
TRBJ1-5,once,.,TRBV18,14,TGTGCCAGCTCACCAGGTGGCAGGGATCAGCCCCAGCATTTT,CASSPGGRDQPQHF
TRBJ2-7,.,TRBD1,TRBV25-1,14,TGTGCCAGCAGTTTAGACAGGGGAGCCTACGAGCAGTACTTC,CASSLDRGAYEQYF
TRBJ2-4,.,.,TRBV3-1/TRBV3-2,17,TGTGCCAGCAGCCAAGTAGGTGGGGGCCTGGGCAAAAACATTCAGTACTTC,CASSQVGGGLGKNIQYF
TRBJ2-2,.,.,TRBV5-4,16,TGTGCCAGCAGCCCTCATGTAGCGATGAACACCGGGGAGCTGTTTTTT,CASSPHVAMNTGELFF
TRBJ1-2,.,.,TRBV28,12,TGTGCCAGCAGTCGTACAGGGTACGGCTACACCTTC,CASSRTGYGYTF
TRBJ2-7,.,.,TRBV11-2,15,TGTGCCAGCAGCTCCACAGGGCGGATCTCCTACGAGCAGTACTTC,CASSSTGRISYEQYF
TRBJ2-3,.,.,TRBV30,14,TGTGCCTGGAGTGTCCAGCGGGCGGTCTACGGGCAGTATTTT,CAWSVQRAVYGQYF
TRBJ2-1,.,.,TRBV11-2,13,TGTGCCAGCAGCTTAGGTGCGTACAATGAGCAGTTCTTC,CASSLGAYNEQFF
TRBJ2-7,.,.,TRBV23-1,19,TGCGCCAGCAGTCAACTCGCCTACCAGGGGACCGGGATCCCCTACGAGCAGTACTTC,CASSQLAYQGTGIPYEQYF
TRBJ1-3,.,.,TRBV3-1/TRBV3-2,14,TGTGCCAGCAGCCAAGAGAGCTCTGGAAACACCATATATTTT,CASSQESSGNTIYF
TRBJ2-7,.,.,TRBV19,15,TGTGCCAGTAGTACCCAGGGCCCCAGCTTGGAGGAGCAGTACTTC,CASSTQGPSLEEQYF
TRBJ2-6,.,TRBD2,TRBV30,20,TGTGCCTGGAGTCCGATAGTAGCGGGGGGCTACTGGGCTGGGGCCAACGTCCTGACTTTC,CAWSPIVAGGYWAGANVLTF
TRBJ1-1,.,.,TRBV5-1,15,TGCGCCAGCAGCTTGGAGGGTGGGAGGAACACTGAAGCTTTCTTT,CASSLEGGRNTEAFF
TRBJ2-1,.,.,TRBV7-9,12,TGTGCCAGCAGCTTAGGGCTGAATGAGCAGTTCTTC,CASSLGLNEQFF
TRBJ2-1,.,.,TRBV5-5,14,TGTGCCAGCAGCTTTGACAGCTCCTACAATGAGCAGTTCTTC,CASSFDSSYNEQFF
TRBJ1-1,.,TRBD1,TRBV28,13,TGTGCCAGCAGAACGGACAGGCGAACTGAAGCTTTCTTT,CASRTDRRTEAFF
TRBJ2-6,.,TRBD1,TRBV29-1,15,TGCAGCGTCGGGACAGGGGGCGCTGGGGCCAACGTCCTGACTTTC,CSVGTGGAGANVLTF